The 18 T cell receptor beta chains presented below share a single source sample, sequenced in a study of cytomegalovirus exposure and HLA in healthy donors. The PCR was carried out with 60 Vbeta primers and 13 Jbeta primers. Method: immunoSEQ multiplex PCR; TCRdb's copy keeps in-frame clones and lacks some. This sample has approximately 100,000 clones, with around 76% found just once. The specimen sequenced was PBMCs. The source of these receptors is a woman aged 50 to 60 in good health and CMV-seropositive.

J is TRBJ2-3 and V is TRBV5-6; the D gene is possibly TRBD1 (6 bases). The CDR3 has 15 residues. The V gene's germline CDR1 is SGHDT and CDR2 YYEEEE. V was trimmed by 2 bases and J by 2 bases, leaving 12 bases between them. The CDR3: CASSFSSGDTDTQYF. Written as DNA, the CDR3 is TGTGCCAGCAGCTTTAGTTCAGGGGACACAGATACGCAGTATTTT.

The chain joins TRBV10-3 to TRBJ1-2, with 11 positions matching TRBD1. CDR3 size: 14 residues. Germline loops: CDR1 ENHRY, CDR2 SYGVKD. The V segment lost 8 bases and the J segment 4 bases; nucleotides outside the gene matches: 6. The CDR3 nucleotides are TGTGCCATCGGTGGGGACAGGGGGGCCTATGGCTACACCTTC. Translated, it gives CAIGGDRGAYGYTF.

This chain links TRBV27 with TRBJ2-4; the match to TRBD1 covers 7 bases. The CDR3 runs to 11 residues. CDR1 and CDR2 (germline): MNHEY, SMNVEV (reference sequence). Losses at the gene ends were 6 bases for V and 11 bases for J; bases not matched to a gene: 4. CDR3 residues: CASRQGWVQYF. The CDR3, as DNA: TGTGCCAGCAGACAGGGGTGGGTTCAGTACTTC.

The chain combines TRBV7-3 with TRBJ2-3; TRBD2 might be the D (6 bases). The germline V gene encodes CDR1 SGHTA and CDR2 FQGTGA. This CDR3 is built from 15 residues. V was pared by 2 bases and J by 4 bases, with 13 bases between. CDR3 bases: TGTGCCAGCAGCTTAGCGGGAAGGGGTCCAGATACGCAGTATTTT. Its translation is CASSLAGRGPDTQYF.

This clone was counted only a few times. This sequence joins TRBV29-1 and TRBJ1-1; D perhaps matches TRBD1 (6 bases). CDR1 is SQVTM and CDR2 is ANQGSEA in the germline V gene. The CDR3 has 12 amino acids. The V gene lost 6 bases and the J gene lost 11 bases, with 19 bases spanning the gap. This CDR3 reads CSVLSGGYQAFF. The CDR3 nucleotides read TGCAGCGTCTTAAGTGGGGGCTACCAGGCTTTCTTT. The full variable domain, in which reference TRBV29-1 and TRBJ1-1 provide the parts outside the CDR3, is SAVISQKPSRDICQRGTSLTIQCQVDSQVTMMFWYRQQPGQSLTLIATANQGSEATYESGFVIDKFPISRPNLTFSTLTVSNMSPEDSSIYLCSVLSGGYQAFFGQGTRLTVV.

The rearrangement joins TRBV7-8 to TRBJ1-2, with 8 positions matching TRBD1. This CDR3 region has 13 residues. Germline V gene sequence: CDR1 SGHVS, CDR2 FQNEAQ. Trimming took 5 bases from V and 2 from J; bases not matched to a gene: 1. DNA for the CDR3: TGTGCCAGCAGCCAGGGGGCGAACTATGGCTACACCTTC. Translation gives CASSQGANYGYTF. Drawing the rest from reference TRBV7-8 and TRBJ1-2, the complete variable domain is GAGVSQSPRYKVAKRGQDVALRCDPISGHVSLFWYQQALGQGPEFLTYFQNEAQLDKSGLPSDRFFAERPEGSVSTLKIQRTQQEDSAVYLCASSQGANYGYTFGSGTRLTVV.

This clone appeared a few times. The chain combines TRBV5-1 with TRBJ2-1; 7 bases are shared with TRBD2. The CDR3 sequence is 15 residues long. Germline CDR1 SGHRS, CDR2 YFSETQ. V gave up 3 bases and J gave up 6 bases; unmatched junction bases: 9. The CDR3 is CASSSDLLASNEQFF. The DNA for the CDR3 is TGCGCCAGCAGCTCGGACCTACTAGCGAGCAATGAGCAGTTCTTC.

This sequence joins TRBV2 and TRBJ2-5, with 7 positions matching TRBD2. Unmatched junction bases numbered 17, after V lost 9 bases and J lost 7 bases. The length of the CDR3 is 15 residues. Germline assignment: CDR1 SNHLY and CDR2 FYNNEI. The DNA for the CDR3 is TGTGCCAGTCCCAAATTGACTGGGGGGGATTGGACCCAGTACTTC. This encodes CASPKLTGGDWTQYF. Looking up the rest from reference TRBV2 and TRBJ2-5 gives the full variable domain: EPEVTQTPSHQVTQMGQEVILRCVPISNHLYFYWYRQILGQKVEFLVSFYNNEISEKSEIFDDQFSVERPDGSNFTLKIRSTKLEDSAMYFCASPKLTGGDWTQYFGPGTRLLVL.

This chain links TRBV5-1 with TRBJ1-2; perhaps TRBD1 as D (5 bases). In germline, CDR1 is SGHRS, CDR2 YFSETQ. This CDR3 is built from 14 residues. The ends were cut back, 0 bases at V and 6 bases at J, with 12 bases in the middle. The CDR3 reads CASSLAGGKDGYTF. In nucleotides, the CDR3 is TGCGCCAGCAGCTTGGCCGGGGGGAAGGATGGCTACACCTTC.

This chain uses TRBV7-8 with TRBJ1-1, with 8 bases identical to TRBD1. V shed 5 bases and J 3 bases; nucleotides not matched to a gene: 2. The CDR3 is 13 residues long. Germline lookup yields CDR1 SGHVS and CDR2 FQNEAQ. CDR3 loop: CASSQDRDTEAFF. CDR3 DNA: TGTGCCAGCAGCCAGGACAGGGACACTGAAGCTTTCTTT.

This clone was seen a handful of times. The DNA of the CDR3 is TGCGCCAGCAGCTTGACGAAACGCGGGAACACTGAAGCTTTCTTT. This translates into CASSLTKRGNTEAFF. This chain uses TRBV5-1 with TRBJ1-1; D ambiguous. Germline values: CDR1 SGHRS, CDR2 YFSETQ. Trimming cost V 1 base and J 1 base, with 11 bases left between them. CDR3 length equals 15 residues. The whole variable domain, remainder taken from reference TRBV5-1 and TRBJ1-1, is KAGVTQTPRYLIKTRGQQVTLSCSPISGHRSVSWYQQTPGQGLQFLFEYFSETQRNKGNFPGRFSGRQFSNSRSEMNVSTLELGDSALYLCASSLTKRGNTEAFFGQGTRLTVV.

This clone came up a few times. The gene calls are TRBV6-5 and TRBJ2-7; D unresolved. V lost 0 bases and J lost 6, with 9 bases in between. Per germline, CDR1 MNHEY and CDR2 SVGAGI. The CDR3 consists of 13 residues. CDR3 DNA sequence: TGTGCCAGCAGTTACTCCCCGAGTTCCGAGCAGTACTTC. Encoded protein: CASSYSPSSEQYF.

CDR3 nucleotides: TGTGCCAGTAGTCTCACCCCGAGGAATAACTATGGCTACACCTTC. Protein sequence: CASSLTPRNNYGYTF. The V call is TRBV19, the J call TRBJ1-2, with no clear D. The germline V gene has CDR1 LNHDA and CDR2 SQIVND (reference sequence). The CDR3 has 15 residues. Trimming stripped 5 bases from V and 1 base from J, with 14 bases between.

This chain uses TRBV5-3 with TRBJ2-3; a possible D gene is TRBD2 (7 bases). TRBV5-3 is flagged as an ORF with uncertain function. V shed 4 bases and J shed 2 bases, with 23 bases lying between them. The CDR3 is made up of 18 amino acids. The CDR3 protein is CARSGRGGAGEVTDTQYF. As DNA, the CDR3 is TGTGCCAGAAGCGGGAGGGGGGGGGCGGGCGAAGTCACAGATACGCAGTATTTT.

This clone turned up a few times. This chain joins TRBV5-8 and TRBJ1-5; 7 bases fit TRBD1. The germline V gene encodes CDR1 SGHTS and CDR2 YDEGEE. CDR3 length: 15 amino acids. The V gene end was trimmed by 3 bases and the J gene end by 5 bases; junction bases not matched to a gene: 8. The CDR3 DNA follows: TGTGCCAGCAGCTATCATACAGGGGTCCATCAGCCCCAGCATTTT. Amino acid sequence: CASSYHTGVHQPQHF.

CDR3 sequence reads: CASSRQGASEKLFF. As DNA, the CDR3 is TGCGCCAGCAGCCGACAGGGGGCTTCTGAAAAACTGTTTTTT. The chain joins TRBV5-1 to TRBJ1-4, with 10 positions matching TRBD1. Germline trimming cut 4 bases from V and 7 bases from J; bases unmatched to any gene: 4. Germline V gene sequence: CDR1 SGHRS, CDR2 YFSETQ. This CDR3 has 14 amino acids. The complete variable domain, with remaining parts taken from reference TRBV5-1 and TRBJ1-4, reads KAGVTQTPRYLIKTRGQQVTLSCSPISGHRSVSWYQQTPGQGLQFLFEYFSETQRNKGNFPGRFSGRQFSNSRSEMNVSTLELGDSALYLCASSRQGASEKLFFGSGTQLSVL.

This clone has just a few counts. The V call is TRBV9, the J call TRBJ2-1; D ambiguous. The ends were cut back, 7 bases at V and 7 bases at J, with 9 bases in the middle. There are 11 residues in the CDR3. Germline CDR1 and CDR2: SGDLS and YYNGEE. Written as DNA, the CDR3 is TGTGCCAGCGAGGCCAAAAATGAGCAGTTCTTC. Protein: CASEAKNEQFF. Full variable domain (missing parts from reference TRBV9 and TRBJ2-1): DSGVTQTPKHLITATGQRVTLRCSPRSGDLSVYWYQQSLDQGLQFLIQYYNGEERAKGNILERFSAQQFPDLHSELNLSSLELGDSALYFCASEAKNEQFFGPGTRLTVL.

This sequence joins TRBV5-1 and TRBJ2-7; 9 bases line up with TRBD1. The CDR3 covers 15 residues. Germline CDR1 SGHRS, CDR2 YFSETQ. V was pared by 0 bases and J by 5 bases, with 6 bases of the junction left unmatched. CDR3 protein: CASSLGTGARDEQYF. The CDR3 DNA sequence: TGCGCCAGCAGCTTGGGGACAGGGGCGAGGGACGAGCAGTACTTC.